This TCR beta chain was documented in a study of T cell changes during pregnancy in multiple sclerosis. The assay was immunoSEQ multiplex PCR, and TCRdb's table has in-frame clones only and misses some. The table records fewer than 40,000 clones, roughly nine tenths of them present only once. The TCR comes from a female donor in good health, enrolled as a control in a pregnancy study. This sample comprised CD4+ T cells from peripheral blood mononuclear cells, obtained in the second trimester of pregnancy.

The CDR3 nucleotides read TGTGCCAGCAGCTCCATAGGGGGAACTACTGAAGCTTTCTTT. Residues: CASSSIGGTTEAFF. This chain joins TRBV5-5 and TRBJ1-1; possibly TRBD1 for D (6 bases). CDR3 size: 14 residues. V dropped 3 bases and J dropped 5 bases, with 14 bases sitting between them. Germline values: CDR1 SGHKS, CDR2 YYEKEE (reference sequence).